The sequence of this T cell receptor (beta chain) was determined in a study of T-cell reconstitution after alpha-beta-depleted transplantation in children. Researchers prepared the TCRbeta library using unique molecular identifiers, the study reports. Each CDR3 protein gets one entry after TCRdb re-called the PCR reads with MiXCR. The table has about 610,000 distinct CDR3 sequences, under 12% seen once. The length of the CDR3 is 13 residues. J lost 13 bases, V lost 6 bases, and 11 bases had no gene match. CDR1 and CDR2 (germline): KGHSH, LQKENI. This clonotype occurred a few times. The chain uses TRBV18 and TRBJ2-2; 7 bases align to TRBD1. This sequence originates from a human donor who donated a stem cell graft to a child with acute myeloid leukemia. The sequencing here drew on PBMCs from the stem cell graft donor, taken from the stem cell graft. The CDR3 nucleotides read TGTGCCAGCTCGCCAGGACAGGACAGTAGGCTGTTTTTT. It is translated as CASSPGQDSRLFF.